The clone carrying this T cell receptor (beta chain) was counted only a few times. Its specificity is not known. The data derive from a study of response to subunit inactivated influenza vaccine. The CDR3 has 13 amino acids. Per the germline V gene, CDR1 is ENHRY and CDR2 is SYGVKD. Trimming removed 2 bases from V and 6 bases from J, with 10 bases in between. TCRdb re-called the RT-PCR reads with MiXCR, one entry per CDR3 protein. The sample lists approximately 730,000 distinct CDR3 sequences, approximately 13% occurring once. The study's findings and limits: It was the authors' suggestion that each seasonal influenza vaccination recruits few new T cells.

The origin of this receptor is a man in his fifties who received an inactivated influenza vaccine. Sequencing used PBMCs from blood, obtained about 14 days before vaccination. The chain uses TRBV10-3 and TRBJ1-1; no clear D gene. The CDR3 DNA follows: TGTGCCATCAGTGAGCAACGGATATCTGAAGCTTTCTTT. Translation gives CAISEQRISEAFF.